These 29 T cell receptor beta chains share one sample of origin, sequenced in a study of cytomegalovirus exposure and HLA in healthy donors. In the PCR, 60 Vbeta and 13 Jbeta primers were used. Clones were sequenced by immunoSEQ multiplex PCR, and TCRdb holds only the in-frame ones, with some missing. The sample contains about 200,000 clones, around 80% of which appear only once. Sequencing used PBMCs. These receptors were obtained from a man aged 50-60 years in good health and CMV-seronegative.

The gene calls are TRBV18 and TRBJ2-1; 10 positions match TRBD2. The CDR3 has 15 residues. V trimming: 2 bases; J trimming: 3 bases; junction bases outside the gene matches: 1. Germline V gives CDR1 KGHSH, CDR2 LQKENI. The CDR3 protein is CASSPRTSGYNEQFF. The DNA of the CDR3 is TGTGCCAGCTCACCAAGGACTAGCGGCTACAATGAGCAGTTCTTC.

The chain links TRBV10-2 to TRBJ1-2; D gene uncertain. This CDR3 has 13 residues. The germline V gene has CDR1 WSHSY and CDR2 SAAADI. V was cut by 4 bases and J by 0 bases, with 6 bases left in between. The CDR3 loop reads CASSARTNYGYTF. The CDR3 DNA sequence: TGCGCCAGCAGTGCCAGAACTAACTATGGCTACACCTTC.

The rearrangement joins TRBV27 to TRBJ1-1, with D unclear. The germline gives CDR1 MNHEY, CDR2 SMNVEV (reference sequence). V was trimmed by 4 bases and J by 0 bases, leaving 12 bases between them. The CDR3 is 15 amino acids. Here the CDR3 DNA reads TGTGCCAGCAGTTACTCCGGGGTGGTGAACACTGAAGCTTTCTTT. This codes for CASSYSGVVNTEAFF.

This clone has more than one count but fewer than ten. The chain recombines TRBV7-9 with TRBJ1-1; TRBD1 might be the D (5 bases). The V end lost 1 base, the J end lost 3 bases, and 18 bases lay between the germline ends. CDR3 length: 17 amino acids. Germline V gene sequence: CDR1 SEHNR, CDR2 FQNEAQ (reference sequence). The CDR3 DNA sequence: TGTGCCAGCAGCTTAGGAGGGTCAGGGCGGAGGGACACTGAAGCTTTCTTT. Translated: CASSLGGSGRRDTEAFF.

A word on this clone: Other DNA sequences of this sample code for an identical CDR3. The rearrangement joins TRBV30 to TRBJ1-4, with a possible D match to TRBD1 (5 bases). V lost 3 bases and J 14 bases, leaving 13 bases between the germline ends. The CDR3 contains 11 residues. Germline CDR1 is GTSNPN and CDR2 is SVGIG (reference sequence). The CDR3 loop reads CAWSGGGGLFF. In DNA form, the CDR3 reads TGTGCCTGGAGCGGGGGGGGAGGGCTGTTTTTT.

The chain is built from TRBV30 and TRBJ1-5, with no clear D. Trimming took off 0 bases at V and 3 bases at J, with 6 bases between the two ends. Germline V gene sequence: CDR1 GTSNPN, CDR2 SVGIG (reference sequence). This CDR3 has 13 residues. The CDR3 DNA reads TGTGCCTGGAGTGTACTCGACAATCAGCCCCAGCATTTT. Amino acids: CAWSVLDNQPQHF.

The gene calls are TRBV4-1 and TRBJ1-5; tentative D call: TRBD1 (5 bases). Per the germline V gene, CDR1 is MGHRA and CDR2 is YSYEKL. V gave up 2 bases and J gave up 0 bases, with 11 bases separating them. This CDR3 spans 16 amino acids. The CDR3 sequence: CASSQPTGDSNQPQHF. CDR3 nucleotides: TGCGCCAGCAGCCAACCCACAGGAGATAGCAATCAGCCCCAGCATTTT.

The chain has TRBV27 and TRBJ2-5, with 10 nucleotides matching TRBD1. The CDR3 extends over 14 amino acids. J gave up 1 base and V 6 bases, and 2 bases lay outside the gene matches. In germline, CDR1 is MNHEY, CDR2 SMNVEV (reference sequence). The CDR3 nucleotides read TGTGCCAGCAGGGGACAGGGGTCCCAAGAGACCCAGTACTTC. Protein product: CASRGQGSQETQYF.

This chain links TRBV6-1 with TRBJ2-2, with D unclear. V was shortened by 7 bases and J by 1 base, with 10 bases between the two germline ends. The CDR3 is 14 amino acids. Per the germline V gene, CDR1 is MNHNS and CDR2 is SASEGT. The CDR3 region has the DNA TGTGCCAGCATATTAACCGGGAACACCGGGGAGCTGTTTTTT. It yields the protein CASILTGNTGELFF.

The V and J genes are TRBV5-1 and TRBJ1-1; weak D call: TRBD1 (5 bases). This CDR3 is 15 amino acids long. CDR1 is SGHRS, CDR2 YFSETQ, per germline. V shed 0 bases and J shed 5 bases, with 14 bases lying between them. CDR3 loop: CASSLGGRVGTEAFF. The CDR3 DNA is TGCGCCAGCAGCTTGGGGGGCAGGGTGGGGACTGAAGCTTTCTTT.

The rearrangement links TRBV7-9 to TRBJ2-1, with 14 bases fitting TRBD2. V lost 4 bases and J lost 3; bases outside the gene matches: 5. Germline lookup yields CDR1 SEHNR and CDR2 FQNEAQ (reference sequence). This CDR3 region has 17 residues. In nucleotides, the CDR3 is TGTGCCAGCAGCTCCCGACTAGCGGGGGGGGGCTACAATGAGCAGTTCTTC. Residues: CASSSRLAGGGYNEQFF. Full variable domain (remainder filled in from reference TRBV7-9 and TRBJ2-1): DTGVSQNPRHKITKRGQNVTFRCDPISEHNRLYWYRQTLGQGPEFLTYFQNEAQLEKSRLLSDRFSAERPKGSFSTLEIQRTEQGDSAMYLCASSSRLAGGGYNEQFFGPGTRLTVL.

This clone appeared a single time. The chain couples TRBV2 to TRBJ1-5; D call uncertain. This CDR3 spans 15 amino acids. V was trimmed by 7 bases and J by 1 base, leaving 14 bases between them. Germline values: CDR1 SNHLY, CDR2 FYNNEI. The CDR3: CASKREAESNQPQHF. For the CDR3, the DNA is TGTGCCAGCAAACGTGAGGCAGAGAGCAATCAGCCCCAGCATTTT.

V is TRBV5-1 and J is TRBJ2-7, with TRBD1 as a possible D gene (5 bases). In germline, CDR1 is SGHRS, CDR2 YFSETQ. The CDR3 loop spans 14 amino acids. Trimming removed 2 bases from V and 6 bases from J, with 15 bases in between. CDR3 DNA: TGCGCCAGCAGCTTCTACAGGCCGCAGGGCGAGCAGTACTTC. The encoded protein is CASSFYRPQGEQYF.

The chain combines TRBV11-2 with TRBJ1-1; TRBD1 aligns across 11 bases. Trimming took 1 base from V and 4 from J; bases not matched to a gene: 2. CDR1 and CDR2 (germline): SGHAT, FQNNGV. The CDR3 is 15 amino acids. CDR3 residues: CASSLGGTGGTEAFF. As DNA, the CDR3 is TGTGCCAGCAGCTTAGGAGGGACAGGGGGCACTGAAGCTTTCTTT.

This clone has only a few counts. The chain is built from TRBV5-8 and TRBJ1-2; the D is unclear. Germline V gene sequence: CDR1 SGHTS, CDR2 YDEGEE. The V end was cut by 5 bases, the J end by 4 bases, with 9 bases between. The CDR3 is made up of 12 amino acids. The CDR3 DNA reads as TGTGCCAGCAGGCCGGGATTCTATGGCTACACCTTC. The encoded protein is CASRPGFYGYTF.

The chain employs TRBV19 and TRBJ1-3; D call uncertain. The germline V gene has CDR1 LNHDA and CDR2 SQIVND (reference sequence). Trimming took off 8 bases at V and 4 bases at J, with 9 bases between the two ends. CDR3 length equals 12 residues. Here the CDR3 reads CASWTPGNTIYF. The CDR3 coding sequence is TGTGCCAGTTGGACTCCGGGAAACACCATATATTTT.

This clone was seen a handful of times. The V and J genes are TRBV27 and TRBJ2-1; possibly TRBD1 for D (6 bases). Trimming stripped 3 bases from V and 8 bases from J, with 20 bases between. The CDR3 spans 16 residues. Per germline, CDR1 MNHEY and CDR2 SMNVEV (reference sequence). In nucleotides, the CDR3 is TGTGCCAGCAGTTTTCGCAGGGGAACCTACGGCGATGAGCAGTTCTTC. Protein: CASSFRRGTYGDEQFF.

The chain links TRBV19 to TRBJ2-7, with D maybe TRBD2 (6 bases). Germline CDR1 reads LNHDA; CDR2 reads SQIVND (reference sequence). This CDR3 is built from 13 residues. The germline V and J ends were trimmed by 6 bases and 5 bases, with 14 bases remaining between them. CDR3 protein: CASRDGSWDEQYF. DNA for the CDR3: TGTGCCAGTAGGGACGGGAGTTGGGACGAGCAGTACTTC.

The gene calls are TRBV30 and TRBJ2-2; D not certain. V was clipped by 4 bases and J by 7 bases, with 7 bases between them. Germline CDR1 is GTSNPN and CDR2 is SVGIG (reference sequence). The CDR3 is 11 amino acids. This CDR3 is CAWIPNGELFF. CDR3 sequence (DNA): TGTGCCTGGATTCCTAACGGGGAGCTGTTTTTT.

The count of this clone is one. The rearrangement links TRBV27 to TRBJ2-7, with a weak D call TRBD1 (6 bases). V dropped 5 bases and J dropped 6 bases, with 11 bases sitting between them. This CDR3 has 12 amino acids. Germline V gene lookup returns CDR1 MNHEY and CDR2 SMNVEV (reference sequence). CDR3 sequence: CASSTGFGEQYF. The DNA of the CDR3 is TGTGCCAGCAGTACAGGGTTCGGCGAGCAGTACTTC.

The rearrangement links TRBV18 to TRBJ2-1, with D tentatively TRBD2 (5 bases). The germline CDR1 and CDR2 sequences are KGHSH and LQKENI. Trimming removed 3 bases from V and 4 bases from J, with 16 bases in between. The CDR3 is made up of 16 amino acids. CDR3 loop: CASSPRASGAYNEQFF. The DNA of the CDR3 is TGTGCCAGCTCACCCCGGGCGAGCGGAGCGTACAATGAGCAGTTCTTC.

This chain joins TRBV7-8 and TRBJ2-1; 8 nucleotides agree with TRBD2. After removal of 6 bases from V and 8 bases from J, the junction contained 6 bases not matched to a gene. Looked up from germline, CDR1 is SGHVS and CDR2 is FQNEAQ. The CDR3 covers 13 residues. CDR3 loop: CASRSGSGYEQFF. The DNA for the CDR3 is TGTGCCAGCAGGAGCGGGAGTGGTTATGAGCAGTTCTTC.

This CDR3 is CASSQDPGTPYNEQFF. As DNA, the CDR3 is TGTGCCAGCAGCCAAGATCCCGGGACACCCTACAATGAGCAGTTCTTC. The genes are TRBV4-2 and TRBJ2-1; perhaps TRBD1 as D (6 bases). The germline V gene has CDR1 LGHNA and CDR2 YNFKEQ. CDR3 size: 16 residues. Trimming removed 0 bases at V and 2 bases at J, with 11 bases between.

The chain links TRBV5-1 to TRBJ2-1; 12 bases match TRBD2. CDR1 is SGHRS and CDR2 is YFSETQ in the germline V gene. This CDR3 spans 15 amino acids. V was clipped by 3 bases and J by 12 bases; unmatched bases: 10. The DNA for the CDR3 is TGCGCCAGCAGCTCCGCACTAGCGGGAGGCGGGGGGCAGTTCTTC. Its translation is CASSSALAGGGGQFF.

The V call is TRBV10-3, the J call TRBJ2-1; D remains ambiguous. Germline V gene lookup returns CDR1 ENHRY and CDR2 SYGVKD. The V gene lost 2 bases and the J gene lost 7 bases, with 12 bases spanning the gap. The CDR3 spans 14 residues. CDR3 region: CAISEELVSNEQFF. The CDR3 DNA sequence: TGTGCCATCAGTGAGGAACTGGTGTCGAATGAGCAGTTCTTC.

This clone was found a few times. This chain links TRBV4-1 with TRBJ2-5, with D perhaps TRBD2 (5 bases). CDR1 is MGHRA, CDR2 YSYEKL, per germline. Trimming pared 2 bases from V and 0 bases from J, leaving 10 bases between. The CDR3 runs to 15 residues. The CDR3 spells CASSQSSGDQETQYF. In DNA, the CDR3 is TGCGCCAGCAGCCAATCTTCCGGGGACCAAGAGACCCAGTACTTC.

V gene TRBV4-2 combines with J gene TRBJ2-6; the match to TRBD1 covers 7 bases. The V segment lost 3 bases and the J segment 0 bases; nucleotides outside the gene matches: 8. In germline, CDR1 is LGHNA, CDR2 YNFKEQ. The CDR3 has 18 amino acids. CDR3 protein: CASSHDRAELSGANVLTF. In nucleotides, the CDR3 is TGTGCCAGCAGCCATGACAGGGCCGAACTCTCTGGGGCCAACGTCCTGACTTTC.

This chain connects TRBV11-2 to TRBJ2-7, with 7 bases matching TRBD1. Per the germline V gene, CDR1 is SGHAT and CDR2 is FQNNGV. Germline trimming cut 0 bases from V and 3 bases from J; bases unmatched to any gene: 8. The CDR3 has 16 residues. DNA of the CDR3: TGTGCCAGCAGCTTAGATCACAGGGGAAGGGACTACGAGCAGTACTTC. Translating gives CASSLDHRGRDYEQYF. Based on the CDR3 plus reference TRBV11-2 and TRBJ2-7, the full variable domain is EAGVAQSPRYKIIEKRQSVAFWCNPISGHATLYWYQQILGQGPKLLIQFQNNGVVDDSQLPKDRFSAERLKGVDSTLKIQPAKLEDSAVYLCASSLDHRGRDYEQYFGPGTRLTVT.

V and J are TRBV4-1 and TRBJ2-5; 9 positions agree with TRBD2. The J call may be faulty, since TRBJ2-7 better matches the DNA end. This CDR3 is 16 amino acids long. Looked up from germline, CDR1 is MGHRA and CDR2 is YSYEKL. The chain's CDR3 is CASSQAGGRAPYEQYF. The CDR3, as DNA: TGCGCCAGCAGCCAAGCCGGCGGGAGGGCCCCGTACGAGCAGTACTTC.